This T cell receptor (beta chain) was identified in a study of blood T cell repertoires in COVID-19. In the study overall: COVID-19 samples collected from the United States, Italy and Spain covered acute and convalescent phases. The cDNA or gDNA used as material had been derived from T cells, B-cell-depleted T cells, or PBMCs.

In the authors' workflow: Using reference gene primer amplification, nucleated cell counts were estimated. Measured with immunoSEQ multiplex PCR; TCRdb has only the in-frame clones, and not every one. Clone size and V and J calls were adopted from that table, with D and trimming inferred from the DNA. The table includes under 250,000 clones, around 86% detected once. Sequenced material: peripheral blood. This clonotype originated in a man between 60 and 70 years old who had recovered from COVID-19.

CDR3 protein: CASTWGLAGNTIYF. The CDR3 bases are TGTGCCAGCACATGGGGGCTGGCTGGAAACACCATATATTTT. This rearrangement joins TRBV6-6 to TRBJ1-3; possibly TRBD1 for D (6 bases). The V gene lost 7 bases and the J gene lost 2 bases, with 12 bases spanning the gap. Germline CDR1 MNHNY, CDR2 SVGAGI (reference sequence). This CDR3 contains 14 residues.